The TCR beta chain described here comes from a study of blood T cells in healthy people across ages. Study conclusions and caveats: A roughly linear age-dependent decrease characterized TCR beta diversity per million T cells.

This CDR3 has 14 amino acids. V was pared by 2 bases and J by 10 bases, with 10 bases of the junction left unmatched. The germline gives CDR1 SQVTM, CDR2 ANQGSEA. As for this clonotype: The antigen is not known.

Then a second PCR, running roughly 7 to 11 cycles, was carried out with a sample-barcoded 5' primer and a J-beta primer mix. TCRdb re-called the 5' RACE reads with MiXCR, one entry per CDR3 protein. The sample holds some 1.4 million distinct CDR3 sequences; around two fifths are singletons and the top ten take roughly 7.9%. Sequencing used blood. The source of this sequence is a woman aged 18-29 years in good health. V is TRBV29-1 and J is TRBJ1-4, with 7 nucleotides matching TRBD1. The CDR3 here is CSVETPARGGKLFF. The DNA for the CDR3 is TGCAGCGTTGAAACCCCGGCCAGGGGGGGAAAACTGTTTTTT.